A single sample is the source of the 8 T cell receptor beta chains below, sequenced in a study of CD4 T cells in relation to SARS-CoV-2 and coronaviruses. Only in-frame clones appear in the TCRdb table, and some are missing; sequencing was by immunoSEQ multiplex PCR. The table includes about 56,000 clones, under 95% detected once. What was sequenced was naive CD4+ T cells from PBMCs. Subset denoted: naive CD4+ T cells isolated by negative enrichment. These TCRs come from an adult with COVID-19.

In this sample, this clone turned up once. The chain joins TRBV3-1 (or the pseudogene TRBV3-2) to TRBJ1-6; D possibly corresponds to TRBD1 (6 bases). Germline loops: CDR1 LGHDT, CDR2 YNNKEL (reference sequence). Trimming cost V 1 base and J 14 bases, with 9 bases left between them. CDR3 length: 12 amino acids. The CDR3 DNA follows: TGTGCCAGCAGCCAAGGGCAGGGGACCCTCCACTTT. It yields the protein CASSQGQGTLHF.

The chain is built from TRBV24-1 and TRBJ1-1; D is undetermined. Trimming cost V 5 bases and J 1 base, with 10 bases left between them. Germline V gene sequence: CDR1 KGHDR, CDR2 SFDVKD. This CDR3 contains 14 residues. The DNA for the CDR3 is TGTGCCACCAGTGTAGGCAGGCGGAACACTGAAGCTTTCTTT. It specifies CATSVGRRNTEAFF.

The CDR3 sequence: CASSLVTGPDEQYF. CDR3 nucleotide sequence: TGTGCCAGCAGCTTGGTGACAGGGCCTGACGAGCAGTACTTC. This chain uses TRBV5-4 with TRBJ2-7; TRBD1 matches 7 bases. The germline CDR1 and CDR2 sequences are SGHNT and YYREEE (reference sequence). The CDR3 consists of 14 residues. Trimming took 0 bases from V and 5 from J; bases not matched to a gene: 5.

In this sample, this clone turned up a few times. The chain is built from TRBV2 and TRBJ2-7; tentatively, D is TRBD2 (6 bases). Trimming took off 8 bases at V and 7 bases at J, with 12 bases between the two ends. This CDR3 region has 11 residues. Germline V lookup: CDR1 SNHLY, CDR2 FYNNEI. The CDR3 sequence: CASRDSGEQYF. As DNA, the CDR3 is TGTGCCAGCCGGGACTCTGGGGAGCAGTACTTC.

The CDR3 region has the DNA TGTGCCAGCAGGCGATACAATGAGCAGTTCTTC. Protein: CASRRYNEQFF. The chain has TRBV28 and TRBJ2-1; D gene uncertain. The germline gives CDR1 MDHEN, CDR2 SYDVKM. The CDR3 loop spans 11 amino acids. V was pared by 6 bases and J by 4 bases, with 4 bases between.

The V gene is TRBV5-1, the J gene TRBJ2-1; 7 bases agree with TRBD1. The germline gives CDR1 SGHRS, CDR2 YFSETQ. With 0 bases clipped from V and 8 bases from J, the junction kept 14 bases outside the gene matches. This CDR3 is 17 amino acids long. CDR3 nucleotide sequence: TGCGCCAGCAGCTTGGGGCGGCTAAGACAGGGCGAGGATGAGCAGTTCTTC. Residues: CASSLGRLRQGEDEQFF.

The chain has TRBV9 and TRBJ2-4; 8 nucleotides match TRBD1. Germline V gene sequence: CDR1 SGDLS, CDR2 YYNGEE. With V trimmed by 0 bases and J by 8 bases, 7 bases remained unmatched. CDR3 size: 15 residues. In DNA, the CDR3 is TGTGCCAGCAGCGTAGCGGCAGGGGGCATGGACATTCAGTACTTC. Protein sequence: CASSVAAGGMDIQYF.

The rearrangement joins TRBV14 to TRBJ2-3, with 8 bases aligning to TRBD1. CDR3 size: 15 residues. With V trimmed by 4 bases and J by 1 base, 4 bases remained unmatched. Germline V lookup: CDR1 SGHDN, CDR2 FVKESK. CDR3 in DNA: TGTGCCAGCAGCCCCGGACAGGGAGGCACAGATACGCAGTATTTT. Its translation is CASSPGQGGTDTQYF.